The clone carrying this T cell receptor beta chain was recorded at least ten times. Its target is not known. MiXCR, applied by TCRdb to the reads, yields one record per CDR3 protein. The profile shows 150,000 to 200,000 distinct CDR3 sequences, about a tenth of them singletons. The source of the sample is a study of T cell repertoires in cytomegalovirus infection. Across the whole study: A matching HLA type, together with CMV infection, was signaled by public TCR beta signatures.

The study, taken as a whole, reports: There were carriers of CMV plus the relevant HLA, and cumulative public TCR beta family frequency identified them.

The sequencing input was PBMCs. This clonotype originated in a human donor in good health (CMV status not recorded). Some clones in this sample may be carry-over from other donors' samples.

The DNA for the CDR3 is TGTGCCAGCAGCTTAATTCTCTCTGGGGCCAACGTCCTGACTTTC. Encoded protein: CASSLILSGANVLTF. The chain joins TRBV7-2 to TRBJ2-6, with D unclear. Germline values: CDR1 SGHTA, CDR2 FQGNSA. This CDR3 is built from 15 residues. V lost 2 bases and J 0 bases, leaving 5 bases between the germline ends.